This T cell receptor (beta chain) was identified in a study of cytomegalovirus exposure and HLA in healthy donors listed by TCRdb under 2017. A note on the overall study: A later analysis indicated that the 120 or so validation repertoires were generated on the platform also employed for the 720 or so repertoires of the first cohort. The study aimed to test whether cataloging public T cell receptors could reveal signatures of past pathogen exposure. Besides the first cohort of roughly 660 subjects, a separate validation cohort made up of 120 different subjects was used. The study combined high-throughput TCR immunosequencing, statistical association of individual TCRs with disease status, and machine learning to predict cytomegalovirus infection status.

Donors formed part of the validation cohort, which comprised over a hundred subjects and was distinct from the first cohort of fewer than 750 subjects. Library prep was done by the immunoSEQ multiplex PCR assay. Concerning the study's data processing: A statistical classification framework was built for diagnosing cytomegalovirus status from the catalog of TCR beta chain sequences. Imported from immuneACCESS, the table was reduced by TCRdb to in-frame sequences with V and J called. These copies leave out some clones; in studies compared against another copy, an unresolved V gene accounts for under half, and the cause of the remainder is not known. That table gives V, J and clone size, and the DNA gave D and trimming. The sample data list around 54,000 clones, and 89% of these were observed just once. The ten biggest clones cover around 9.2% of the sample. What the research found in general, with its limitations: Of the cluster scores, 90% to 95% were above 0 in a later analysis, which found that TCRs clustered in the first cohort also tended to co-occur in the 95 to 150 validation repertoires. In vitro tests confirmed that three of the cytomegalovirus-associated TCR beta chains recognize cytomegalovirus antigens. In the study, some 160 TCR beta chains were listed as associated with cytomegalovirus. The validation cohort had no HLA typing available for a later analysis, so co-occurrence within that cohort was assessed over all 130 or so repertoires. Most TCR sequences were observed very rarely across donors, whereas some public TCRs were present in many individuals. The classifier was reported to diagnose cytomegalovirus status with high specificity and sensitivity in both the original cohort and the validation cohort. It was suggested by the authors that the approach could potentially be generalized to other disease states and immunological phenotypes.

Turning to this clone: This receptor's antigen is unknown. No base quality values were provided; no much bigger clone lies one nucleotide off.

The CDR3 spans 15 residues, from the cysteine through the phenylalanine. Of the read, only the CDR3 DNA is kept; its 45 bases are in frame from base 1. The germline V gene yields SGHAT for CDR1 and FQNNGV for CDR2. Compared with germline, V lacks 2 bases and J lacks 7 bases; bases without a gene match: 7. The sample consisted of PBMCs. The chain is encoded by TRBV11-2 joined to TRBJ2-7; TRBD2 matches 11 bases in the middle. The clonotype originates from a woman between 18 and 29 years old in good health and CMV-seropositive. The DNA is TGTGCCAGCAGCTTAAGACTAGCGGGGTTTGATGAGCAGTACTTC. Translated, this gives CASSLRLAGFDEQYF. Where the CDR3 stops, the reference TRBV11-2 and TRBJ2-7 genes take over; the full variable domain is EAGVAQSPRYKIIEKRQSVAFWCNPISGHATLYWYQQILGQGPKLLIQFQNNGVVDDSQLPKDRFSAERLKGVDSTLKIQPAKLEDSAVYLCASSLRLAGFDEQYFGPGTRLTVT.